These 20 T cell receptor beta chains share one sample of origin, sequenced in a study of T cells in Graves' hyperthyroidism and ophthalmopathy (dated by TCRdb to the late 2010s). Receptors were amplified or captured by multiplex PCR. Sequencing was performed on an Illumina HiSeq 2000. Amplification of TCR beta CDR3 regions was carried out from RNA transcripts. The TCR CDR3 was subjected to a first round of RT-PCR using the HTBI primer set and the Qiagen OneStep RT-PCR kit. Through fastp at Q25 and MiXCR, TCRdb rebuilt clones from the public reads, retaining in-frame beta chains. Duplicate CDR3 protein sequences are folded into a single record with the most common DNA and genes. The table for this sample lists roughly 360,000 distinct CDR3 sequences; around an eighth of them were counted only once. The top ten constitute roughly 20% of the sample. Material: blood. All receptors derive from a man aged 25-45 years with Graves' hyperthyroidism that later progressed to Graves' ophthalmopathy.

This clonotype was counted ten times or more. The chain couples TRBV12-3 or TRBV12-4 to TRBJ1-1; TRBD1 agrees at 8 bases. This CDR3 comprises 13 residues. V shed 6 bases, J shed 4 bases, and the junction held 4 bases outside the gene matches. CDR3 DNA: TGTGCCAGCAGCCACAGGGGGAGCACTGAAGCTTTCTTT. This gives the protein CASSHRGSTEAFF.

This clonotype has at least ten counts. The V and J genes are TRBV14 and TRBJ2-3; D ambiguous. The germline gives CDR1 SGHDN, CDR2 FVKESK. Trimming removed 4 bases at V and 1 base at J, with 9 bases between. The CDR3 is 14 amino acids. In DNA, the CDR3 is TGTGCCAGCAGCCTTAGGACCCGCACAGATACGCAGTATTTT. Translated: CASSLRTRTDTQYF.

In this sample, this clonotype turned up a few times. The chain joins TRBV6-5 to TRBJ1-1; 7 bases match TRBD1. This CDR3 comprises 15 residues. The germline CDR1 and CDR2 sequences are MNHEY and SVGAGI. The ends lost 0 bases at V and 1 base at J; junction bases unmatched: 2. The CDR3 region has the DNA TGTGCCAGCAGTTACTCGACAGGGTGGAACACTGAAGCTTTCTTT. Its translation is CASSYSTGWNTEAFF.

This clonotype was seen many times. The chain combines TRBV5-1 with TRBJ1-2; 12 positions agree with TRBD1. The length of the CDR3 is 16 residues. Germline V gives CDR1 SGHRS, CDR2 YFSETQ. Trimming removed 2 bases from V and 4 bases from J; junction bases left unmatched: 6. DNA of the CDR3: TGCGCCAGCAGCTTCGGGACAGGGGGCGAGTTCTATGGCTACACCTTC. Translation gives CASSFGTGGEFYGYTF. Together with reference TRBV5-1 and TRBJ1-2, the CDR3 gives the full variable domain: KAGVTQTPRYLIKTRGQQVTLSCSPISGHRSVSWYQQTPGQGLQFLFEYFSETQRNKGNFPGRFSGRQFSNSRSEMNVSTLELGDSALYLCASSFGTGGEFYGYTFGSGTRLTVV.

This clonotype was counted at least ten times. This chain joins TRBV2 and TRBJ1-1; unclear D gene. The V and J ends lost 3 bases and 0 bases respectively, with 5 bases between them. CDR1 is SNHLY, CDR2 FYNNEI, per germline. The CDR3 has 13 amino acids. The CDR3 reads CASSDTVNTEAFF. In DNA form, the CDR3 reads TGTGCCAGCAGTGATACGGTGAACACTGAAGCTTTCTTT.

This clonotype appeared a few times. The J gene is TRBJ2-1, the V gene TRBV4-1, with 10 bases lining up with TRBD1. The CDR3 sequence is 16 residues long. V shed 2 bases and J 3 bases; nucleotides not matched to a gene: 4. Germline V lookup: CDR1 MGHRA, CDR2 YSYEKL. CDR3 DNA: TGCGCCAGCAGCCAACACCGGGACAGGGGCTACAATGAGCAGTTCTTC. Protein product: CASSQHRDRGYNEQFF.

This clonotype came up many times. The J gene is TRBJ1-2, the V gene TRBV30; D possibly corresponds to TRBD1 (6 bases). Between the trimmed V and J ends, which lost 0 bases and 4 bases, there was a span of 6 bases. Germline lookup yields CDR1 GTSNPN and CDR2 SVGIG (reference sequence). The CDR3 totals 12 residues. In nucleotides, the CDR3 is TGTGCCTGGAGTGTACAGGGCTATGGCTACACCTTC. Its translation: CAWSVQGYGYTF.

The table lists this clonotype with many counts. V is TRBV11-2 and J is TRBJ1-1, with a weak D call TRBD1 (6 bases). CDR1 SGHAT and CDR2 FQNNGV come from the germline V gene. V shed 2 bases and J shed 1 base, with 8 bases lying between them. CDR3 length: 14 residues. CDR3 DNA sequence: TGTGCCAGCAGCTTAAAACAGGGGAACACTGAAGCTTTCTTT. Translating it yields CASSLKQGNTEAFF.

This clonotype was detected a few times. The chain's CDR3 is CASSSQLATNEKLFF. CDR3 DNA sequence: TGTGCCAGCAGCTCCCAGCTAGCAACTAATGAAAAACTGTTTTTT. This rearrangement joins TRBV11-2 to TRBJ1-4; no reliable D call. Germline V CDR1 and CDR2: SGHAT, FQNNGV. V lost 4 bases, J lost 0 bases, and 9 bases lay in between. The CDR3 is 15 amino acids. The variable domain in full, with the rest retrieved from reference TRBV11-2 and TRBJ1-4, is EAGVAQSPRYKIIEKRQSVAFWCNPISGHATLYWYQQILGQGPKLLIQFQNNGVVDDSQLPKDRFSAERLKGVDSTLKIQPAKLEDSAVYLCASSSQLATNEKLFFGSGTQLSVL.

The chain combines TRBV7-9 with TRBJ2-1; 8 bases are a match to TRBD1. Germline assignment: CDR1 SEHNR and CDR2 FQNEAQ (reference sequence). CDR3 length equals 19 residues. V was clipped by 1 base and J by 4 bases; unmatched bases: 15. CDR3 in DNA: TGTGCCAGCAGCTTAGGACAGGGGAAAAGGGGGAACCTTTACAATGAGCAGTTCTTC. The encoded protein is CASSLGQGKRGNLYNEQFF.

This clonotype showed up many times. V and J are TRBV20-1 and TRBJ2-2; no reliable D call. The germline V gene encodes CDR1 DFQATT and CDR2 SNEGSKA (reference sequence). The ends were cut back, 0 bases at V and 6 bases at J, with 11 bases in the middle. This CDR3 spans 14 amino acids. The CDR3, as DNA: TGCAGTGCTAGAGACCCATTAAGGCCCGGGGAGCTGTTTTTT. Protein sequence: CSARDPLRPGELFF.

This clonotype has more than one count but fewer than ten. The J gene is TRBJ1-1, the V gene TRBV18; no firm D call. Trimming removed 1 base from V and 4 bases from J, with 13 bases in between. The CDR3 length is 15 residues. In germline, CDR1 is KGHSH, CDR2 LQKENI. In nucleotides, the CDR3 is TGTGCCAGCTCACCACGAGGACCCCCGAGCACTGAAGCTTTCTTT. Translation gives CASSPRGPPSTEAFF. The entire variable domain, with the rest obtained from reference TRBV18 and TRBJ1-1, is as follows: NAGVMQNPRHLVRRRGQEARLRCSPMKGHSHVYWYRQLPEEGLKFMVYLQKENIIDESGMPKERFSAEFPKEGPSILRIQQVVRGDSAAYFCASSPRGPPSTEAFFGQGTRLTVV.

This clonotype was picked up many times. The chain joins TRBV12-3 or TRBV12-4 to TRBJ1-2, with unresolved D. The CDR3 covers 12 residues. Between the trimmed V and J ends, which lost 7 bases and 4 bases, there was a span of 10 bases. The DNA of the CDR3 is TGTGCCAGCACTGACGGGCCCTATGGCTACACCTTC. The encoded protein is CASTDGPYGYTF.

This clonotype was detected many times. The chain couples TRBV11-2 to TRBJ2-2, with 12 bases that match TRBD1. CDR1 and CDR2 from the germline V gene are SGHAT and FQNNGV. The CDR3 consists of 18 residues. Unmatched junction bases numbered 12, after V lost 4 bases and J lost 6 bases. CDR3 sequence reads: CASSSMFTGTGGPGELFF. In DNA, the CDR3 is TGTGCCAGCAGCTCCATGTTTACCGGGACAGGGGGCCCCGGGGAGCTGTTTTTT.

The CDR3 sequence is CASSLVIDRPRDTQYF. Here the CDR3 DNA reads TGCGCCAGCAGCTTGGTTATCGACAGGCCCCGAGATACGCAGTATTTT. This rearrangement joins TRBV5-1 to TRBJ2-3; possible D gene TRBD1, 6 bases. This CDR3 is 16 amino acids long. Trimming pared 0 bases from V and 5 bases from J, leaving 16 bases between. Germline V gene sequence: CDR1 SGHRS, CDR2 YFSETQ.

The chain has TRBV18 and TRBJ1-6; D is uncertain. Trimming cost V 3 bases and J 7 bases, with 7 bases left between them. Germline V lookup: CDR1 KGHSH, CDR2 LQKENI. There are 13 residues in the CDR3. CDR3 loop: CASSPMENSPLHF. The DNA of the CDR3 is TGTGCCAGCTCACCGATGGAGAATTCACCCCTCCACTTT.

In this sample, this clonotype turned up a few times. V and J are TRBV5-6 and TRBJ2-3; 8 bases map to TRBD2. The CDR3 covers 15 residues. After removal of 1 base from V and 1 base from J, the junction contained 2 bases not matched to a gene. Germline V CDR1 and CDR2: SGHDT, YYEEEE. CDR3 loop: CASSLSGLGTDTQYF. The DNA of the CDR3 is TGTGCCAGCAGCTTGTCGGGACTAGGCACAGATACGCAGTATTTT.

V usage is TRBV6-1 and J usage is TRBJ2-2, with D possibly TRBD1 on 5 matching bases. This CDR3 is 16 amino acids long. The germline V and J ends were trimmed by 6 bases and 7 bases, with 21 bases remaining between them. The V gene's germline CDR1 is MNHNS and CDR2 SASEGT. The chain's CDR3 is CASRRLHQGRGGELFF. CDR3 sequence (DNA): TGTGCCAGCAGAAGGCTACATCAGGGTCGTGGCGGGGAGCTGTTTTTT.

This clonotype was counted ten times or more. The V call is TRBV28, the J call TRBJ2-1, with D possibly TRBD2 on 6 matching bases. There are 13 residues in the CDR3. V lost 5 bases, J lost 8 bases, and 13 bases lay in between. CDR1 is MDHEN and CDR2 is SYDVKM in the germline V gene. The CDR3 spells CASSRDFYDEQFF. The CDR3 nucleotides read TGTGCCAGCAGTCGGGACTTTTACGATGAGCAGTTCTTC.

The sample holds a few counts of this clonotype. The chain joins TRBV20-1 to TRBJ2-2; D gene ambiguous. Germline CDR1 and CDR2: DFQATT and SNEGSKA (reference sequence). This CDR3 is 16 amino acids long. Trimming left V 0 bases short and J 7 bases short, with 18 bases between. The CDR3 protein is CSAREPTFGPGGELFF. As DNA, the CDR3 is TGCAGTGCTAGAGAGCCGACGTTCGGCCCCGGCGGGGAGCTGTTTTTT.